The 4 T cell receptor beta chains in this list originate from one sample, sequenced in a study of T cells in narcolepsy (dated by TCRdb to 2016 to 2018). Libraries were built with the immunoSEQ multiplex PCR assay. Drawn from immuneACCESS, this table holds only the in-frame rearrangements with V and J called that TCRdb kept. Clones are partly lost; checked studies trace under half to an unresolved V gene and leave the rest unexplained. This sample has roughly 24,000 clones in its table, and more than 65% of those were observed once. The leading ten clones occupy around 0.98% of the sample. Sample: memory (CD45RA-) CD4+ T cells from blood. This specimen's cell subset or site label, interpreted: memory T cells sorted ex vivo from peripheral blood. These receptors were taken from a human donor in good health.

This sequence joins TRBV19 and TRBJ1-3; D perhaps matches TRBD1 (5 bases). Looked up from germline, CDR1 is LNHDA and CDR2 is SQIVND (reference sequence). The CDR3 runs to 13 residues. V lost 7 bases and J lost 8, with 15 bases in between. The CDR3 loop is CASKAEGRDTIYF. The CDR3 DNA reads TGTGCCAGTAAAGCGGAGGGGAGGGACACCATATATTTT.

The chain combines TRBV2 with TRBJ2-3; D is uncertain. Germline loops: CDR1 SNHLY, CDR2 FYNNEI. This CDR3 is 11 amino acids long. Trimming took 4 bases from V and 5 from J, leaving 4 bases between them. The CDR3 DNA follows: TGTGCCAGCAGTGCGGTAGATACGCAGTATTTT. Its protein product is CASSAVDTQYF.

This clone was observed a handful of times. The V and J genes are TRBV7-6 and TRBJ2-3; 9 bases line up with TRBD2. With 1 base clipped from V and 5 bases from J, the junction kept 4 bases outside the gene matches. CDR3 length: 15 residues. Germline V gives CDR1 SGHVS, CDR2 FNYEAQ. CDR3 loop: CASSLGGREIDTQYF. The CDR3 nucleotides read TGTGCCAGCAGCTTAGGCGGGAGGGAGATAGATACGCAGTATTTT. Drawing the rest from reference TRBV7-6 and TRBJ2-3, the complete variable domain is GAGVSQSPRYKVTKRGQDVALRCDPISGHVSLYWYRQALGQGPEFLTYFNYEAQQDKSGLPNDRFSAERPEGSISTLTIQRTEQRDSAMYRCASSLGGREIDTQYFGPGTRLTVL.

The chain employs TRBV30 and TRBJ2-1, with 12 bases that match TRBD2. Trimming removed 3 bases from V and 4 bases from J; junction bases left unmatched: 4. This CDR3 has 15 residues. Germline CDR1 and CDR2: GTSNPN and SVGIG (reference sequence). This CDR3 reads CAWRTSGSTYNEQFF. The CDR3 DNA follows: TGTGCCTGGAGGACTAGCGGGAGTACTTACAATGAGCAGTTCTTC.